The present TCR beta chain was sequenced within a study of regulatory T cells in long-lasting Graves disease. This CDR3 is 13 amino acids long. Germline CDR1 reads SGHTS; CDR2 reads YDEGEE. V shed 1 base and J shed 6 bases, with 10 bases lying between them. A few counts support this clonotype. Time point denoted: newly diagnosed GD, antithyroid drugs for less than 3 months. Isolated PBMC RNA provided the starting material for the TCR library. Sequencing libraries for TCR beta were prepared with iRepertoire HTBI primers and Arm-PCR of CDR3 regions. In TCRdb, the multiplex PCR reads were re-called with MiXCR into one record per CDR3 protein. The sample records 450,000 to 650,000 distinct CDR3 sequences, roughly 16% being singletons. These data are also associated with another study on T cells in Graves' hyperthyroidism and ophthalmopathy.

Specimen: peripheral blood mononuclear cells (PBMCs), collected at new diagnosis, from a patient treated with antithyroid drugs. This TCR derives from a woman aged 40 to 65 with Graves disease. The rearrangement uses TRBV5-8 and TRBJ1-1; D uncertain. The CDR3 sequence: CASSLMGYAEAFF. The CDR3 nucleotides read TGTGCCAGCAGCTTGATGGGATACGCTGAAGCTTTCTTT. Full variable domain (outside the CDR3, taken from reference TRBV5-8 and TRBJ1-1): EAGVTQSPTHLIKTRGQQATLRCSPISGHTSVYWYQQALGLGLQFLLWYDEGEERNRGNFPPRFSGRQFPNYSSELNVNALELEDSALYLCASSLMGYAEAFFGQGTRLTVV.